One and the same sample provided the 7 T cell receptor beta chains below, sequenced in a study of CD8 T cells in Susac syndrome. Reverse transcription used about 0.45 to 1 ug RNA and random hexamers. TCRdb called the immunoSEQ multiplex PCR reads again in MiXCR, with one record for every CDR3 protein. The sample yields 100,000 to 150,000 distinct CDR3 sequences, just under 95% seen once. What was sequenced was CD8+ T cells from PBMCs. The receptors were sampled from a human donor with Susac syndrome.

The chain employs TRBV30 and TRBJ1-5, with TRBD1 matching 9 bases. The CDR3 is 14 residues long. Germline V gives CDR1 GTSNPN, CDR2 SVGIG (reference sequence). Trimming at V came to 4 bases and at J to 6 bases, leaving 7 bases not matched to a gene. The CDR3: CAWTPGQGTQPQHF. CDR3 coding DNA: TGTGCCTGGACCCCGGGACAGGGTACTCAGCCCCAGCATTTT.

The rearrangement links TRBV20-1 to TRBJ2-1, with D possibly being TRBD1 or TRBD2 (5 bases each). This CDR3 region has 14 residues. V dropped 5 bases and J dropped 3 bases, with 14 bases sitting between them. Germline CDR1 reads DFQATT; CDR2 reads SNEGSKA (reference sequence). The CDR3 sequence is CSALLGRDYNEQFF. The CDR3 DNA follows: TGCAGTGCTCTACTGGGACGGGACTACAATGAGCAGTTCTTC.

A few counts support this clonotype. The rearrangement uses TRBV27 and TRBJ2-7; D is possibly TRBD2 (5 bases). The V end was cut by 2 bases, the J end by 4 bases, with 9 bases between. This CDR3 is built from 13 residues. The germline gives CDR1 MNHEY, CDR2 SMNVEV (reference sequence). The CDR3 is CASSLRGTYEQYF. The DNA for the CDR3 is TGTGCCAGCAGTTTACGGGGTACATACGAGCAGTACTTC.

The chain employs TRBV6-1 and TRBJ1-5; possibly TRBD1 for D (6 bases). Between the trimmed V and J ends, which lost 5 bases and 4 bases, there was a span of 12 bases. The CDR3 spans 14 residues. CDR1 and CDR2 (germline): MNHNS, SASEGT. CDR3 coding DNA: TGTGCCAGCAGTTTCGGACAGCTAAATCAGCCCCAGCATTTT. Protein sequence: CASSFGQLNQPQHF.

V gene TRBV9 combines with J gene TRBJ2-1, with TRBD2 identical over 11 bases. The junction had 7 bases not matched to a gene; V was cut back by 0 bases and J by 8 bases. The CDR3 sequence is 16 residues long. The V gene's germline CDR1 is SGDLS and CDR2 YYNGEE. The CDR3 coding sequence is TGTGCCAGCAGCGTAGAGGTAGCGGGGGGGCAGGATGAGCAGTTCTTC. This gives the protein CASSVEVAGGQDEQFF.

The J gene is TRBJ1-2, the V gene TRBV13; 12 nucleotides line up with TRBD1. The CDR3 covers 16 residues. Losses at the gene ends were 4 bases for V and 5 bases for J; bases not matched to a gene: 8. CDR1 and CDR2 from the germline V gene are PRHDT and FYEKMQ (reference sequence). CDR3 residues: CASSYSPGQGAYGYTF. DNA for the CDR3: TGTGCCAGCAGCTACTCACCGGGACAGGGGGCATATGGCTACACCTTC.

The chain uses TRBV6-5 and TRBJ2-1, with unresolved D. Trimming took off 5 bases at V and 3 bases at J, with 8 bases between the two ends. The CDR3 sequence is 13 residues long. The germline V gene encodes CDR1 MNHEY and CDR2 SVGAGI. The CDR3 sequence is CASSEGLYNEQFF. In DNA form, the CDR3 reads TGTGCCAGCAGTGAAGGGCTCTACAATGAGCAGTTCTTC.